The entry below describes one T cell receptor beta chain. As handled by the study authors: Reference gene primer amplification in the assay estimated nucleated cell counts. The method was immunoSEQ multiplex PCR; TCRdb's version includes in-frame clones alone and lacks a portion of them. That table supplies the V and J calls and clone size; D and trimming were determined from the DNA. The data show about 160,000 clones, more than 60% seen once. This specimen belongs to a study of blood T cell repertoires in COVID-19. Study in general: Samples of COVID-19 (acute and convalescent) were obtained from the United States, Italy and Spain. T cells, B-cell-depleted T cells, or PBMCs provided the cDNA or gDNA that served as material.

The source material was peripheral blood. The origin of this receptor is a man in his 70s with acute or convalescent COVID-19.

CDR3 DNA: TGTGCCAGCAGCTTAGTTTGGGCGGGAGCTGGGCTCGGGGAGCTGTTTTTT. It yields the protein CASSLVWAGAGLGELFF. V gene TRBV7-2 combines with J gene TRBJ2-2, with 7 nucleotides matching TRBD2. This CDR3 is built from 17 residues. The V gene end was trimmed by 1 base and the J gene end by 7 bases; junction bases not matched to a gene: 12. Germline V gene sequence: CDR1 SGHTA, CDR2 FQGNSA.